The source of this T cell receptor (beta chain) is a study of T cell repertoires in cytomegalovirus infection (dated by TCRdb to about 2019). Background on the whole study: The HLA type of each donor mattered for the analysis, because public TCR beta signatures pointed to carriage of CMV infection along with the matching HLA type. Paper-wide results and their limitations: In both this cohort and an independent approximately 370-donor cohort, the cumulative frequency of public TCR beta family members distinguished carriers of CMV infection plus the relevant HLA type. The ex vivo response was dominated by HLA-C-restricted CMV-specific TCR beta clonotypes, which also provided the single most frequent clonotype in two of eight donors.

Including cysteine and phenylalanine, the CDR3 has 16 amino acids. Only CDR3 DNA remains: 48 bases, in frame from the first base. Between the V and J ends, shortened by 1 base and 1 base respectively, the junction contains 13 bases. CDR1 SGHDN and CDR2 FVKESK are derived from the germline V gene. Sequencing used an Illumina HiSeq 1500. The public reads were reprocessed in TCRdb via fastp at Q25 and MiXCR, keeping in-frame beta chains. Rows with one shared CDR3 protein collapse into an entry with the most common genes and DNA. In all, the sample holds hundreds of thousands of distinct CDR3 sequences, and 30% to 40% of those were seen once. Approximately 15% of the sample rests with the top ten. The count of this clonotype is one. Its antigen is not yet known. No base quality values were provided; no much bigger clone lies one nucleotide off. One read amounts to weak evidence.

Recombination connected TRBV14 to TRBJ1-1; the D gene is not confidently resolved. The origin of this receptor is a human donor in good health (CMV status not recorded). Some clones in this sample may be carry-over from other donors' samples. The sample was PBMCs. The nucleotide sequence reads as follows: TGTGCCAGCAGCCAAGTACGTAGTGTAGGGAACACTGAAGCTTTCTTT. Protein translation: CASSQVRSVGNTEAFF.